The clone carrying this TCR beta chain was seen only once. As yet, its antigen is unknown. A clone one base away is much larger, so this may be a read error. Three rounds of nested PCR, following a modified ARM-PCR protocol, produced the TCRbeta library. TCRdb independently ran MiXCR on the multiplex PCR reads; one entry per CDR3 protein. The repertoire holds about 110,000 distinct CDR3 sequences, with approximately 71% as singletons. The V and J ends lost 4 bases and 1 base respectively, with 12 bases between them. The CDR3 runs to 15 residues. CDR1 is SGHRS and CDR2 is YFSETQ in the germline V gene. These data come from a study of tumor and adjacent non-tumor tissue in lung cancer. This sample's RNA came from whole unsorted tissue. Study-level results: Patients with more diverse tumor TCRs had worse survival.

This receptor was taken from a woman aged 60 to 75 with non-small cell lung cancer. This chain connects TRBV5-1 to TRBJ2-1; unclear D gene. Material for sequencing was lung tumor tissue. CDR3 sequence: CASSHEIGSYNEQFF. In DNA form, the CDR3 reads TGCGCCAGCAGCCATGAAATCGGGTCCTACAATGAGCAGTTCTTC.